This paragraph reports one T cell receptor beta chain. The specificity of this receptor is unknown. Base quality data are lacking; no much larger clone is found one base away. All of the isolated RNA was reverse transcribed with the High Capacity cDNA Reverse Transcription Kit, so expressed TCRB transcripts were sequenced. Naive, central memory and regulatory T cell samples underwent deep immunoSEQ sequencing, averaging about 3.57 million total reads per sample. Sorted cells were lysed in RLT buffer, and RNA was extracted using DNase-treated RNeasy Micro or Mini kits according to cell number. To prevent cross-contamination, every cell subset was processed on its own, while patient and healthy donor samples were processed together. TCRB sequences were amplified from cDNA with the immunoSEQ multiplex PCR, producing 87-bp fragments spanning the CDR3 region. Sequencing of the amplicons was performed on the Illumina HiSeq platform. Under the source paper's analysis protocol: Synthetic template baselines were used to correct PCR bias computationally, reads within Hamming distance 2 were collapsed, and singletons that could not be merged were discarded. Reads were aligned against IMGT so that V, D and J genes, CDR3 length and insertions or deletions at six rearrangement sites could be assigned. Clonotype counts were normalized to sorted cell number within each subset before computing true diversity and Gini coefficients with the tcR R package. The overlap coefficient, calculated on TCRB nucleotide sequences, was used to quantify repertoire sharing. TCRdb stores this immuneACCESS table with in-frame sequences only. Part of the clones is absent; in the studies checked, under half of the shortfall reflects unresolved V genes, and no reason is known for the rest. Clone size and the V and J calls come from that table; the DNA yielded D and trimming. The sample table shows approximately 160,000 clones, and under 9.5% are seen once. About 0.6% of the sample lies in the top ten.

This entry is derived from a study of beta chain features in type 1 diabetes listed by TCRdb under 2018. For context, the study as a whole: Mean age, gender distribution, total cell number and subset yield were not different between patients and healthy donors. In the study, recently diagnosed type 1 diabetes patients and matched healthy donors were compared on the TCRB repertoires of their sorted circulating CD4+ T cell subsets. Regulatory and stem cell-like memory subsets were isolated from only 8 patients and roughly eight healthy donors, whereas naive and central memory subsets came from all 28 donors. A total of around 110,000,000 sorted cells were examined across all samples, and RNA yield correlated strongly with the number of cells per subset.

Broad study findings and their caveats: In all four CD4+ subsets, TCRB CDR3 length was moderately but significantly shorter in type 1 diabetes patients. Because cDNA was sequenced instead of genomic DNA, highly expressing activated cells could be over-represented, though the groups showed no difference in activation or CD3 levels. Because small numbers of individuals were included in the HLA sub-analyses, any influence of HLA type on TCRB rearrangement was left unresolved. Naive, central memory and regulatory TCRB repertoires appeared more similar among patients than among healthy donors. At VDJ recombination sites, patients with type 1 diabetes made fewer insertions and deleted more nucleotides, a pattern implying thymic rearrangement abnormalities. Shorter templates might have been favored by PCR, but patient and control samples were amplified and corrected together, so both groups would have been affected equally by any skew.

From each donor, a single peripheral blood sample of 95 to 150 mL on average was drawn into heparinised tubes. Naive, central memory, regulatory and stem cell-like memory CD4+ T cells were sorted on a BD FACSAria II using a panel including CD45RO, CCR7, CD25, CD127, CD95 and CD27. Every sorted population had a purity above 98%. PBMCs were separated immediately by Lymphoprep density gradient centrifugation and were stained directly, without being cultured. So that batch effects would be minimized, each experiment stained and sorted samples in pairs, pairing one healthy donor with one patient. CDR1 and CDR2 are drawn from the germline V gene: ENHRY, SYGVKD. From the cysteine up to the phenylalanine, the CDR3 has a length of 13 residues. Left in the record is the CDR3 DNA by itself, 39 bases read in frame from the first base. The V end gives up 10 bases and the J end 5 bases, leaving 11 bases in the junction not matched to a gene.

Material for sequencing was central memory CD4+ T cells from blood. The source is a man between 18 and 29 years old in good health. The chain links TRBV10-3 with TRBJ2-7; 7 of the junction bases match TRBD1. The DNA reads as follows: TGTGCCACCGACCAAGGACAGGCCAACGAGCAGTACTTC. It codes for CATDQGQANEQYF.